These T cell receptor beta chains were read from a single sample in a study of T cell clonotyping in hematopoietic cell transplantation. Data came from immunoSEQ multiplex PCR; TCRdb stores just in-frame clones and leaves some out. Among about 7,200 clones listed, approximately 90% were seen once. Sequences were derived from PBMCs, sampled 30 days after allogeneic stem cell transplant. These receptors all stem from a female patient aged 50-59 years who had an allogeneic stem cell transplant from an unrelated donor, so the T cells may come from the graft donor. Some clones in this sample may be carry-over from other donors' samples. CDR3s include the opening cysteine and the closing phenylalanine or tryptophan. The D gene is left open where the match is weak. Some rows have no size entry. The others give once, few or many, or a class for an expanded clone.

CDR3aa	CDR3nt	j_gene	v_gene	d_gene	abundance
CASSPGQGAYEQYF	TGTGCCAGTAGTCCGGGACAGGGGGCCTACGAGCAGTACTTC	TRBJ2-7	TRBV19	TRBD1	once
CASSGTHSNQPQHF	TGTGCCAGCAGTGGGACGCATAGCAATCAGCCCCAGCATTTT	TRBJ1-5	TRBV2	NA	NA
CASSQGHPNYGYTF	TGTGCCAGCTCCCAGGGACACCCGAACTATGGCTACACCTTC	TRBJ1-2	TRBV18	NA	NA
CAWSDLTAGAPVQYF	TGTGCCTGGAGTGACTTGACGGCGGGAGCGCCGGTGCAGTATTTT	TRBJ2-3	TRBV30	TRBD2	NA
CASTRLAGGPNEQYF	TGTGCCAGCACCAGACTAGCGGGAGGTCCCAACGAGCAGTACTTC	TRBJ2-7	TRBV28	TRBD2	few
CASSLLEYYGYTF	TGTGCCAGCAGCTTACTAGAGTACTATGGCTACACCTTC	TRBJ1-2	TRBV7-9	NA	NA
CASSDGDSSWQPQHF	TGTGCCAGCAGTGACGGCGACAGTTCGTGGCAGCCCCAGCATTTT	TRBJ1-5	TRBV6-1	NA	NA
CASSLSPMGGNEQFF	TGTGCCAGCAGCCTCTCTCCGATGGGGGGCAATGAGCAGTTCTTC	TRBJ2-1	TRBV11-2	NA	NA
CASSPSPGSTEAFF	TGTGCCAGCAGTCCCTCTCCGGGGTCAACTGAAGCTTTCTTT	TRBJ1-1	TRBV6-4	NA	NA
CASSYSKLGELFF	TGTGCCAGCAGTTACTCGAAGCTCGGGGAGCTGTTTTTT	TRBJ2-2	TRBV6-5	NA	NA
CASSFNYEQYF	TGTGCCAGCAGCTTTAACTACGAGCAGTACTTC	TRBJ2-7	TRBV7-9	NA	once
CASRHLNTEAFF	TGTGCCAGCAGACATTTGAACACTGAAGCTTTCTTT	TRBJ1-1	TRBV28	NA	NA
CASSILAGEGEQYF	TGTGCCAGCAGCATACTAGCGGGAGAGGGCGAGCAGTACTTC	TRBJ2-7	TRBV7-9	TRBD2	NA
CASSPGPGQPQHF	TGCGCCAGCAGCCCCGGGCCCGGTCAGCCCCAGCATTTT	TRBJ1-5	TRBV5-1	NA	NA
CASTAWGVRSGNTIYF	TGTGCCAGCACCGCTTGGGGGGTCCGCTCTGGAAACACCATATATTTT	TRBJ1-3	TRBV28	NA	NA
CASSYGGGENTEAFF	TGTGCCAGCAGTTATGGCGGGGGCGAGAACACTGAAGCTTTCTTT	TRBJ1-1	TRBV6-6	NA	NA
CASSSGLFTEAFF	TGTGCCAGTAGTTCGGGGCTATTCACTGAAGCTTTCTTT	TRBJ1-1	TRBV19	NA	NA
CASSLRDYEQYF	TGTGCCAGCAGCCTCAGGGACTACGAGCAGTACTTC	TRBJ2-7	TRBV5-8	NA	NA
CAWKGNQETQYF	TGTGCCTGGAAGGGAAACCAAGAGACCCAGTACTTC	TRBJ2-5	TRBV30	NA	NA
CAWSVGQPNTEAFF	TGTGCCTGGAGTGTAGGACAGCCGAACACTGAAGCTTTCTTT	TRBJ1-1	TRBV30	NA	few
CASSWGPGTGGPGANVLTF	TGCGCCAGCAGCTGGGGGCCCGGGACAGGGGGACCTGGGGCCAACGTCCTGACTTTC	TRBJ2-6	TRBV5-1	TRBD1	NA
CASARVGGEQYF	TGCGCCAGTGCCCGGGTGGGGGGCGAGCAGTACTTC	TRBJ2-7	TRBV5-1	NA	NA
CASSPLRGRNMNTEAFF	TGTGCCAGCAGCCCCCTGAGGGGGCGAAACATGAACACTGAAGCTTTCTTT	TRBJ1-1	TRBV11-2	TRBD1	NA
CASSYRDRVISPLHF	TGTGCCAGCAGTTACCGAGACAGGGTGATATCACCCCTCCACTTT	TRBJ1-6	TRBV6-5	TRBD1	NA
CASSYDRAASDTQYF	TGTGCCAGCAGTTACGACAGGGCGGCATCAGATACGCAGTATTTT	TRBJ2-3	TRBV2	TRBD1	NA
CASSIDGTGPSPLHF	TGTGCCAGCAGCATAGACGGGACAGGGCCTTCACCCCTCCACTTT	TRBJ1-6	TRBV7-8	TRBD1	NA
CASSSGIPGEQYF	TGTGCCAGCAGTTCAGGGATACCGGGCGAGCAGTACTTC	TRBJ2-7	TRBV6-5	NA	NA
CASRLSPGASTGELFF	TGCGCCAGCAGGCTCAGCCCGGGGGCCAGCACCGGGGAGCTGTTTTTT	TRBJ2-2	TRBV4-1	NA	NA
CACTRQGSTDTQYF	TGTGCCTGCACGAGACAGGGTAGCACAGATACGCAGTATTTT	TRBJ2-3	TRBV30	TRBD1	NA
CASTLTDTQYF	TGTGCCAGCACGTTAACAGATACGCAGTATTTT	TRBJ2-3	TRBV2	NA	NA
CASSPYSGNTIYF	TGTGCCAGCAGTCCCTACTCTGGAAACACCATATATTTT	TRBJ1-3	TRBV27	NA	NA
CASSLRGNEAFF	TGTGCCAGCAGCTTGAGAGGGAATGAAGCTTTCTTT	TRBJ1-1	TRBV5-6	NA	NA
CASRMRGYTF	TGTGCCAGCAGGATGCGGGGCTACACCTTC	TRBJ1-2	TRBV2	NA	NA